This record looks at one TCR beta chain sequence and its context. The source of the sample is a study of blood T cell repertoires in COVID-19. For the study at large: The United States, Italy and Spain provided the acute and convalescent COVID-19 samples.

Original analysis: Reference gene primer amplification yielded estimated nucleated cell counts. Profiled with immunoSEQ multiplex PCR; TCRdb holds only in-frame clones, not every one. D and trimming come from the DNA, and the V and J calls and clone size come from that table. The sample includes about 310,000 clones, approximately 91% of them seen just once. Between the trimmed V and J ends, which lost 2 bases and 9 bases, there was a span of 11 bases. The CDR3 is made up of 13 amino acids. Germline V lookup: CDR1 SEHNR, CDR2 FQNEAQ (reference sequence). The sequence was obtained from a woman aged 40 to 50 who had recovered from COVID-19. This chain connects TRBV7-9 to TRBJ2-1, with no clear D. The sequencing sample was made of PBMCs or T cells enriched from blood (not recorded which). The CDR3 here is CASSLFLFSEQFF. CDR3 nucleotides: TGTGCCAGCAGCTTATTTTTATTCAGTGAGCAGTTCTTC.